The 27 T cell receptor beta chains below were found in one sample sequenced in a study of blood T cell repertoires in COVID-19. Here immunoSEQ multiplex PCR was the method, and the copy in TCRdb shows in-frame clones only, minus some. The table shows 150,000 or so clones, with 75% to 85% occurring only once. Sequencing was performed on PBMCs or T cells enriched from blood (not recorded which). Receptors originate from a woman aged 55-69 years who had recovered from COVID-19.

This clone has more than one count but fewer than ten. This chain uses TRBV29-1 with TRBJ1-2; D gene uncertain. The length of the CDR3 is 12 residues. Germline assignment: CDR1 SQVTM and CDR2 ANQGSEA. V was trimmed by 2 bases and J by 4 bases, leaving 8 bases between them. Written as DNA, the CDR3 is TGCAGCGTTGAAAATGCGGGCTATGGCTACACCTTC. It yields the protein CSVENAGYGYTF.

The rearrangement links TRBV5-1 to TRBJ2-7, with D possibly TRBD1 on 5 matching bases. Trimming cost V 0 bases and J 5 bases, with 12 bases left between them. Germline values: CDR1 SGHRS, CDR2 YFSETQ. The CDR3 contains 14 residues. CDR3 sequence: CASSLAGQAHEQYF. The CDR3 coding sequence is TGCGCCAGCAGCTTGGCTGGACAAGCCCACGAGCAGTACTTC.

V gene TRBV29-1 combines with J gene TRBJ1-1; D gene uncertain. Germline CDR1 SQVTM, CDR2 ANQGSEA. This CDR3 is built from 13 residues. V was trimmed by 4 bases and J by 1 base, leaving 10 bases between them. The CDR3 reads CSVGSGWNTEAFF. DNA for the CDR3: TGCAGCGTTGGCTCAGGCTGGAACACTGAAGCTTTCTTT.

The CDR3 DNA reads TGCGCCAGCAGAGCGACAGGGATGGCTGCCGGGGAGCTGTTTTTT. This gives the protein CASRATGMAAGELFF. The chain carries TRBV5-1 and TRBJ2-2, with 7 bases identical to TRBD1. After removal of 5 bases from V and 6 bases from J, the junction contained 10 bases not matched to a gene. Germline V gene data show CDR1 as SGHRS and CDR2 as YFSETQ. This CDR3 has 15 residues.

This clone has just a few counts. This sequence joins TRBV2 and TRBJ1-2, with a tentative D call TRBD1 (5 bases). This CDR3 is 13 amino acids long. The germline CDR1 and CDR2 sequences are SNHLY and FYNNEI. V was clipped by 7 bases and J by 6 bases, with 15 bases between them. The CDR3 DNA is TGTGCCAGCAACCTAAGCGGGGGGAATGGCTACACCTTC. It yields the protein CASNLSGGNGYTF. Looking up the rest from reference TRBV2 and TRBJ1-2 gives the full variable domain: EPEVTQTPSHQVTQMGQEVILRCVPISNHLYFYWYRQILGQKVEFLVSFYNNEISEKSEIFDDQFSVERPDGSNFTLKIRSTKLEDSAMYFCASNLSGGNGYTFGSGTRLTVV.

This clone was observed many times. J is TRBJ2-3 and V is TRBV6-1; 10 bases agree with TRBD2. The CDR3 sequence is 16 residues long. Losses at the gene ends were 4 bases for V and 2 bases for J; bases not matched to a gene: 6. Germline V gene sequence: CDR1 MNHNS, CDR2 SASEGT. Here the CDR3 reads CASSARLAGVTDTQYF. DNA for the CDR3: TGTGCCAGCAGTGCTCGGCTAGCGGGGGTCACAGATACGCAGTATTTT.

This clone has just a few counts. V is TRBV21-1 and J is TRBJ1-1. TRBV21-1 is noted as a pseudogene. CDR3 length: 16 amino acids. Here the CDR3 reads CASSKGGEGENTEAFF. The DNA of the CDR3 is TGTGCCAGCAGCAAAGGGGGGGAAGGGGAGAACACTGAAGCTTTCTTT.

This CDR3 is CSVSLLTNGYTF. The CDR3 DNA follows: TGCAGCGTCTCTCTTTTAACAAATGGCTACACCTTC. The chain is built from TRBV29-1 and TRBJ1-2; unclear D gene. The CDR3 is 12 amino acids. The germline V gene has CDR1 SQVTM and CDR2 ANQGSEA. The V end was cut by 6 bases, the J end by 6 bases, with 14 bases between.

J is TRBJ1-4 and V is TRBV29-1, with 7 bases that match TRBD1. This CDR3 has 13 residues. CDR1 is SQVTM, CDR2 ANQGSEA, per germline. V dropped 4 bases and J dropped 5; count of bases not matched to a gene: 4. DNA of the CDR3: TGCAGCGTTGGACAGGGAACGAATGAAAAACTGTTTTTT. Translating it yields CSVGQGTNEKLFF.

This rearrangement joins TRBV23-1 to TRBJ1-4, with D tentatively TRBD1 (6 bases). TRBV23-1 is annotated as an ORF whose role is uncertain. The CDR3 loop spans 15 amino acids. With 5 bases removed from V and 8 bases from J, the gap between germline ends came to 18 bases. The CDR3 sequence: CASSLTLQGREKLFF. CDR3 DNA sequence: TGCGCCAGCAGTTTAACCTTACAGGGTAGGGAAAAACTGTTTTTT.

The chain combines TRBV11-1 with TRBJ2-1; D might be TRBD2 (6 bases). The V and J ends lost 2 bases and 10 bases respectively, with 9 bases between them. The V gene's germline CDR1 is SGHAT and CDR2 FQDESV (reference sequence). The CDR3 sequence is 12 residues long. The CDR3: CASSLNREEQFF. The CDR3 DNA sequence: TGTGCCAGCAGCTTAAACCGGGAGGAGCAGTTCTTC.

The chain employs TRBV5-1 and TRBJ1-6, with 7 bases matching TRBD1. CDR1 and CDR2 (germline): SGHRS, YFSETQ. V trimming: 4 bases; J trimming: 6 bases; junction bases outside the gene matches: 4. This CDR3 is built from 14 residues. DNA of the CDR3: TGCGCCAGCAGCGATGACAGGGCTAATTCACCCCTCCACTTT. Protein: CASSDDRANSPLHF.

This clone was counted between two and nine times. This chain uses TRBV5-4 with TRBJ2-2; 7 bases fit TRBD2. The CDR3 runs 15 residues. Germline-derived CDR1 and CDR2 are SGHNT and YYREEE (reference sequence). V lost 1 base and J lost 5; bases outside the gene matches: 5. This CDR3 is CASSLQSGETGELFF. The DNA for the CDR3 is TGTGCCAGCAGCTTGCAGAGCGGGGAGACCGGGGAGCTGTTTTTT.

The genes are TRBV9 and TRBJ1-1; 7 bases agree with TRBD1. V lost 0 bases to trimming and J lost 4 bases; unmatched junction nucleotides: 9. Germline V gene data show CDR1 as SGDLS and CDR2 as YYNGEE. The CDR3 loop spans 16 amino acids. The CDR3 DNA sequence: TGTGCCAGCAGCGTAGTGGGAACGACAGGGTCCACTGAAGCTTTCTTT. As protein: CASSVVGTTGSTEAFF.

The chain carries TRBV4-1 and TRBJ2-7, with 7 bases that match TRBD2. The germline CDR1 and CDR2 sequences are MGHRA and YSYEKL. The CDR3 has 15 residues. The junction had 10 bases not matched to a gene; V was cut back by 5 bases and J by 3 bases. The DNA for the CDR3 is TGCGCCAGCAGCTCGGCGGAGGGAGGGGTCTACGAGCAGTACTTC. This sequence encodes CASSSAEGGVYEQYF.

DNA of the CDR3: TGTGCCACAAAAATCGTTCCGGGAGCTGAAGCTTTCTTT. It specifies CATKIVPGAEAFF. The gene calls are TRBV19 and TRBJ1-1; D is undetermined. V was cut by 10 bases and J by 6 bases, with 18 bases left in between. The CDR3 is 13 amino acids. From germline, CDR1 is LNHDA and CDR2 SQIVND (reference sequence).

V usage is TRBV30 and J usage is TRBJ2-7; possible D gene TRBD1, 7 bases. The germline V gene encodes CDR1 GTSNPN and CDR2 SVGIG (reference sequence). This CDR3 has 14 amino acids. Trimming took off 1 base at V and 3 bases at J, with 13 bases between the two ends. The CDR3 nucleotides read TGTGCCTGGAGTGGCGGGACAGCCTTCTACGAGCAGTACTTC. Protein: CAWSGGTAFYEQYF.

V is TRBV19 and J is TRBJ1-1; possible D gene TRBD1, 6 bases. This CDR3 region has 15 residues. Germline V gene lookup returns CDR1 LNHDA and CDR2 SQIVND (reference sequence). The V end lost 3 bases, the J end lost 5 bases, and 16 bases lay between the germline ends. The CDR3 region has the DNA TGTGCCAGTAGTATCGCTCAAGCAGGGGAGACTGAAGCTTTCTTT. Its protein product is CASSIAQAGETEAFF.

The V gene is TRBV2, the J gene TRBJ2-2, with D possibly TRBD2 on 5 matching bases. The germline CDR1 and CDR2 sequences are SNHLY and FYNNEI. The V end was cut by 5 bases, the J end by 0 bases, with 10 bases between. The CDR3 is 15 amino acids. CDR3 region: CASSSSHTNTGELFF. For the CDR3, the DNA is TGTGCCAGCAGTTCTAGCCATACGAACACCGGGGAGCTGTTTTTT.

The J gene is TRBJ2-4, the V gene TRBV18; no firm D call. V lost 2 bases and J 6 bases, leaving 20 bases between the germline ends. Germline CDR1 KGHSH, CDR2 LQKENI. CDR3 length equals 17 residues. The DNA of the CDR3 is TGTGCCAGCTCACCATTTGCGCCCGGTCCTATGCCAAACATTCAGTACTTC. The encoded protein is CASSPFAPGPMPNIQYF.

V and J are TRBV11-2 and TRBJ2-5, with TRBD1 matching 9 bases. The CDR3 runs 15 residues. V lost 2 bases to trimming and J lost 2 bases; unmatched junction nucleotides: 3. Germline V gene sequence: CDR1 SGHAT, CDR2 FQNNGV. The DNA of the CDR3 is TGTGCCAGCAGCTTAAGGGGGACAGGGCAAGAGACCCAGTACTTC. It translates to CASSLRGTGQETQYF.

The chain recombines TRBV20-1 with TRBJ2-1; D possibly corresponds to TRBD1 (7 bases). Trimming removed 3 bases at V and 6 bases at J, with 15 bases between. Germline V lookup: CDR1 DFQATT, CDR2 SNEGSKA (reference sequence). This CDR3 has 14 residues. The CDR3 nucleotides are TGCAGTGCTAGTAGCAGGGGGGAGGTCAATGAGCAGTTCTTC. Translation gives CSASSRGEVNEQFF.

This chain links TRBV19 with TRBJ1-2; TRBD1 matches at 11 bases. J was trimmed by 8 bases and V by 7 bases; bases with no gene match: 6. The CDR3 runs to 13 residues. The germline V gene has CDR1 LNHDA and CDR2 SQIVND (reference sequence). The CDR3 DNA follows: TGTGCCAGTAACCCGGACAGGGGGCTCGGCTACACCTTC. This translates into CASNPDRGLGYTF.

V and J are TRBV5-1 and TRBJ1-4; 7 bases are shared with TRBD1. Germline CDR1 SGHRS, CDR2 YFSETQ. CDR3 length: 15 amino acids. Losses at the gene ends were 2 bases for V and 4 bases for J; bases not matched to a gene: 5. CDR3 DNA sequence: TGCGCCAGCAGCTTCCGGGACAGCCTTAATGAAAAACTGTTTTTT. It yields the protein CASSFRDSLNEKLFF.

The chain couples TRBV5-6 to TRBJ2-6, with TRBD2 matching 11 bases. The germline CDR1 and CDR2 sequences are SGHDT and YYEEEE. V dropped 0 bases and J dropped 3; count of bases not matched to a gene: 8. The CDR3 consists of 19 residues. The CDR3 protein is CASSLGLAGGIYGANVLTF. The CDR3 DNA reads TGTGCCAGCAGCTTGGGGCTAGCGGGGGGCATATATGGGGCCAACGTCCTGACTTTC.

The J gene is TRBJ2-1, the V gene TRBV4-1; perhaps TRBD2 as D (6 bases). CDR1 is MGHRA, CDR2 YSYEKL, per germline. The V end was cut by 1 base, the J end by 4 bases, with 17 bases between. The CDR3 totals 17 residues. CDR3 region: CASSQVRTGGSYNEQFF. CDR3 DNA: TGCGCCAGCAGCCAAGTCAGGACCGGGGGATCGTACAATGAGCAGTTCTTC.

V gene TRBV5-1 combines with J gene TRBJ2-7; a weak D match, TRBD1 (5 bases). The CDR3 consists of 16 residues. Germline CDR1 SGHRS, CDR2 YFSETQ. V lost 0 bases, J lost 4 bases, and 17 bases lay in between. CDR3 in DNA: TGCGCCAGCAGCTTGGCTCCGTTCAGGGTTGGTTACGAGCAGTACTTC. It codes for CASSLAPFRVGYEQYF. Full variable domain (missing parts from reference TRBV5-1 and TRBJ2-7): KAGVTQTPRYLIKTRGQQVTLSCSPISGHRSVSWYQQTPGQGLQFLFEYFSETQRNKGNFPGRFSGRQFSNSRSEMNVSTLELGDSALYLCASSLAPFRVGYEQYFGPGTRLTVT.